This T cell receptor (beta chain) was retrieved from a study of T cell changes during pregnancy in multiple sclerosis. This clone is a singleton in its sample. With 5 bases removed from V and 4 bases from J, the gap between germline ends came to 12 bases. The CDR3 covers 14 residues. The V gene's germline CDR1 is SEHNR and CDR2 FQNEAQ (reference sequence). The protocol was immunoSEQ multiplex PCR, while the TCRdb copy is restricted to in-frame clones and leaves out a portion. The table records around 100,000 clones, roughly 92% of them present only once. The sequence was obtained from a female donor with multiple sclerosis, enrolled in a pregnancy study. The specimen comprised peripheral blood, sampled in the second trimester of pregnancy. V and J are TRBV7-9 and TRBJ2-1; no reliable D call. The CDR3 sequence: CASSGDPGYNEQFF. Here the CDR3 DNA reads TGTGCCAGCAGCGGCGACCCAGGATACAATGAGCAGTTCTTC.